The rows below give T cell receptor beta chains drawn from one sample of a study of metastatic and nonmetastatic thyroid tumors. Using MiXCR, TCRdb reanalyzed the PCR reads. There are some 20,000 clones in the sample; 16% occur only once, and around 18% lies in the top ten. Sequenced material: blood. The receptors stem from a male donor with papillary thyroid cancer or a benign thyroid nodule (not recorded which). Some clones in this sample may be carry-over from other donors' samples. Each CDR3 is given with its conserved first and last residue. The order of the fields is V gene, J gene, clone size, D gene, CDR3 protein, CDR3 DNA. D genes are given only for firm matches. Clone size is not always given. Where it is, it says once, few, many or a class for expanded clones.

TRBV30,TRBJ1-6,many,NA,CALAVSSYNSPLHF,TGTGCCTTAGCGGTCAGCTCCTATAATTCACCCCTCCACTTT
TRBV20-1,TRBJ2-7,NA,NA,CSAKGSSPVGEQYF,TGCAGTGCTAAGGGGAGTTCCCCTGTGGGCGAGCAGTACTTC
TRBV5-4,TRBJ2-7,many,TRBD1,CASSSADRGYEQYF,TGTGCCAGCAGCTCCGCTGACAGGGGATACGAGCAGTACTTC
TRBV20-1,TRBJ2-1,many,TRBD2,CSASSGRAYNEQFF,TGCAGTGCTAGTTCCGGGAGGGCCTACAATGAGCAGTTCTTC
TRBV18,TRBJ1-4,many,NA,CASSPIDSDEKLFF,TGTGCCAGCTCACCCATCGACAGTGACGAAAAACTGTTTTTT
TRBV28,TRBJ2-7,NA,NA,CASSPPNGDYEQYF,TGTGCCAGCTCACCACCCAACGGGGACTACGAGCAGTACTTC
TRBV24-1,TRBJ1-5,many,TRBD1,CATSDPRQGNENQPQHF,TGTGCCACCAGTGACCCTCGACAGGGGAATGAGAATCAGCCCCAGCATTTT
TRBV12-3/TRBV12-4,TRBJ1-5,many,NA,CASGSRLGHNSNQPQHF,TGTGCCAGCGGATCACGGTTGGGACATAATAGCAATCAGCCCCAGCATTTT
TRBV6-1,TRBJ2-3,NA,NA,CASRPGAGYLTDTQYF,TGTGCCAGCCGCCCCGGGGCGGGATATCTCACAGATACGCAGTATTTT
TRBV11-2,TRBJ2-3,NA,TRBD2,CASSIWSGGESTDTQYF,TGTGCCAGCAGCATTTGGAGCGGGGGAGAGAGCACAGATACGCAGTATTTT
TRBV6-6,TRBJ1-5,many,NA,CASSYSHSLDTHQPQHF,TGTGCCAGCAGTTACTCCCATTCTTTGGACACCCACCAGCCCCAGCATTTT
TRBV12-3/TRBV12-4,TRBJ1-2,many,NA,CASSLDYRRTF,TGTGCCAGCAGTTTAGACTACCGGAGGACCTTC
TRBV4-3,TRBJ2-7,few,NA,CASSQDWAASYEQYF,TGCGCCAGCAGCCAAGACTGGGCGGCCTCCTACGAGCAGTACTTC
TRBV18,TRBJ1-1,NA,NA,CASSPSITEAFF,TGTGCCAGCTCACCAAGCATCACTGAGGCTTTCTTT
TRBV11-2,TRBJ2-4,many,NA,CASSAFSGGGAKNIQYF,TGTGCCAGCAGCGCCTTTAGCGGAGGGGGAGCCAAAAACATTCAGTACTTC
TRBV12-3/TRBV12-4,TRBJ2-1,few,NA,CASSLAGFQGNEQFF,TGTGCCAGCAGTTTAGCGGGGTTCCAGGGAAATGAGCAGTTCTTC
TRBV12-3/TRBV12-4,TRBJ1-1,many,NA,CASSLFVGPEAFF,TGTGCCAGCAGTTTATTCGTCGGGCCTGAAGCTTTCTTT
TRBV5-4,TRBJ2-5,NA,NA,CASSHRGGAALGETQYF,TGTGCCAGCAGCCACCGGGGTGGAGCGGCCCTAGGTGAGACCCAGTACTTC
TRBV27,TRBJ1-5,many,NA,CARGGALTHYSNQPQHF,TGTGCCAGGGGGGGGGCCCTAACGCATTATAGCAATCAGCCCCAGCATTTT
TRBV12-3/TRBV12-4,TRBJ2-5,many,NA,CASSPGGETQYF,TGTGCCAGCAGCCCCGGCGGAGAGACCCAGTACTTC
TRBV28,TRBJ2-2,NA,NA,CASSLGPQGHGELFF,TGTGCCAGCAGTTTGGGCCCACAGGGACACGGGGAGCTGTTTTTT
TRBV5-4,TRBJ2-1,many,TRBD2,CASSPGTSGSSNEQFF,TGTGCCAGCAGCCCTGGGACTAGCGGGAGTAGTAATGAGCAGTTCTTC
TRBV5-5,TRBJ2-6,many,NA,CASSVGYSLSGANVLTF,TGTGCCAGCAGCGTGGGTTACTCCCTCTCTGGGGCCAACGTCCTGACTTTC
TRBV29-1,TRBJ2-7,many,TRBD1,CSVTGVSVYEQYF,TGCAGCGTGACAGGGGTTTCTGTCTACGAGCAGTACTTC
TRBV20-1,TRBJ1-1,many,NA,CSVPGNTEAFF,TGCAGTGTTCCGGGGAACACTGAAGCTTTCTTT
TRBV6-6,TRBJ2-3,many,NA,CASSYSIVRDTQYF,TGTGCCAGCAGTTACTCGATAGTCCGGGATACGCAGTATTTT
TRBV11-2,TRBJ1-2,many,NA,CASSQSVDSGYTF,TGTGCCAGCAGTCAGTCCGTCGATAGCGGCTACACCTTC
TRBV5-6,TRBJ2-7,NA,NA,CASSSLRTSYEQYF,TGTGCCAGCAGCTCCCTGCGGACCTCCTACGAGCAGTACTTC
TRBV5-4,TRBJ2-2,once,NA,CASSLSPTTATNTGELFF,TGTGCCAGCAGCTTGAGCCCGACTACAGCCACGAACACCGGGGAGCTGTTTTTT
TRBV7-6,TRBJ1-4,many,NA,CASSLGGNEKLFF,TGTGCCAGCAGCCTTGGGGGTAATGAAAAACTGTTTTTT
TRBV24-1,TRBJ2-2,medium-sized,NA,CATTGTPSTGELFF,TGTGCCACGACCGGGACTCCATCCACCGGGGAGCTGTTTTTT
TRBV9,TRBJ1-2,many,NA,CASSPTGTGYGYTF,TGTGCCAGCAGCCCAACAGGGACTGGCTATGGCTACACCTTC
TRBV30,TRBJ1-2,NA,NA,CARSVRGLGYTF,TGTGCCCGGAGTGTACGTGGTCTTGGCTACACCTTC
TRBV15,TRBJ2-1,many,TRBD2,CATSSQRGTYNEQFF,TGTGCCACCAGCAGCCAGCGGGGCACTTACAATGAGCAGTTCTTC
TRBV30,TRBJ1-1,many,NA,CAGARRTEAFF,TGTGCCGGGGCAAGAAGGACTGAAGCTTTCTTT
TRBV4-1,TRBJ1-2,NA,NA,CASTPSRAAGYTF,TGCGCCAGCACTCCTAGCAGGGCGGCGGGCTACACCTTC
TRBV15,TRBJ2-5,many,TRBD1,CATSRDRAQETQYF,TGTGCCACCAGCAGGGACAGGGCGCAAGAGACCCAGTACTTC
TRBV7-9,TRBJ2-2,many,TRBD2,CASSILAGNTGELFF,TGTGCCAGCAGCATCCTAGCGGGGAATACCGGGGAGCTGTTTTTT
TRBV3-1,TRBJ2-5,many,NA,CASSQDNEETQYF,TGTGCCAGCAGCCAAGATAATGAAGAGACCCAGTACTTC
TRBV24-1,TRBJ1-5,many,TRBD1,CATSDKKTGEANQPQHF,TGTGCCACCAGTGATAAAAAAACAGGGGAAGCTAATCAGCCCCAGCATTTT
TRBV5-1,TRBJ2-6,once,TRBD1,CASSSTGGTGANVRTF,TGCGCCAGCAGCTCGACAGGGGGAACTGGGGCAAACGTCCGGACTTTC
TRBV19,TRBJ1-1,many,TRBD1,CASSTTIRDRGLIEAFF,TGTGCCAGTAGTACAACCATCCGGGACAGGGGCTTAATTGAAGCTTTCTTT
TRBV4-2,TRBJ1-6,many,NA,CASSQGTAIHYNSPLHF,TGTGCCAGCAGCCAAGGGACAGCTATACATTATAATTCACCCCTCCACTTT
TRBV5-1,TRBJ1-1,NA,NA,CASSLAGHKNTEAFF,TGCGCCAGCAGCTTGGCGGGACATAAGAACACTGAAGCTTTCTTT
TRBV11-2,TRBJ2-5,many,TRBD1,CASSARRQGARETQYF,TGTGCCAGCAGCGCCCGGCGACAGGGGGCGAGGGAGACCCAGTACTTC